One sample yielded the 24 T cell receptor beta chains listed below, sequenced in a study of blood T cell repertoires in COVID-19. Assay used: immunoSEQ multiplex PCR; TCRdb lists only in-frame clones, some missing. The sample holds about 160,000 clones, about 89% seen once. Sequencing was done on a sample of peripheral blood. The origin of the receptors is a man aged 55 to 70 with acute or convalescent COVID-19.

The chain couples TRBV24-1 to TRBJ2-5; 7 bases align to TRBD1. V shed 3 bases, J shed 4 bases, and the junction held 7 bases outside the gene matches. Germline-derived CDR1 and CDR2 are KGHDR and SFDVKD. The CDR3 is made up of 15 amino acids. The CDR3 nucleotides are TGTGCCACCAGTGATGGGGTGGGACAGAGAGAGACCCAGTACTTC. It specifies CATSDGVGQRETQYF.

The J gene is TRBJ1-1, the V gene TRBV7-8, with D hard to call. The V end was cut by 6 bases, the J end by 0 bases, with 14 bases between. This CDR3 is 15 amino acids long. Germline V lookup: CDR1 SGHVS, CDR2 FQNEAQ. In DNA form, the CDR3 reads TGTGCCAGCAGGGGCGCAGGAACCATGAACACTGAAGCTTTCTTT. Its protein product is CASRGAGTMNTEAFF.

The chain has TRBV6-5 and TRBJ2-7; D possibly corresponds to TRBD1 (6 bases). Trimming removed 6 bases from V and 0 bases from J, with 15 bases in between. The CDR3 has 15 residues. Germline assignment: CDR1 MNHEY and CDR2 SVGAGI. The CDR3 bases are TGTGCCAGCAGGGTTAACAGGGAGAGCTCCTACGAGCAGTACTTC. This sequence encodes CASRVNRESSYEQYF.

The chain couples TRBV7-9 to TRBJ1-3; no clear D gene. This CDR3 contains 14 residues. Germline V gene sequence: CDR1 SEHNR, CDR2 FQNEAQ (reference sequence). The V and J ends lost 1 base and 2 bases respectively, with 6 bases between them. CDR3 loop: CASSLDGTGNTIYF. CDR3 DNA: TGTGCCAGCAGCTTAGACGGGACTGGAAACACCATATATTTT.

The V gene is TRBV9, the J gene TRBJ1-2; D is unresolved. The germline V and J ends were trimmed by 4 bases and 0 bases, with 13 bases remaining between them. The CDR3 runs 15 residues. The germline V gene has CDR1 SGDLS and CDR2 YYNGEE. The DNA for the CDR3 is TGTGCCAGCAGCCCCACCCCGGGAGCTAACTATGGCTACACCTTC. This sequence encodes CASSPTPGANYGYTF. Complete variable domain (other parts from reference TRBV9 and TRBJ1-2): DSGVTQTPKHLITATGQRVTLRCSPRSGDLSVYWYQQSLDQGLQFLIQYYNGEERAKGNILERFSAQQFPDLHSELNLSSLELGDSALYFCASSPTPGANYGYTFGSGTRLTVV.

The J gene is TRBJ1-2, the V gene TRBV5-6; D possibly corresponds to TRBD1 (5 bases). The CDR3 loop spans 16 amino acids. Trimming shortened V by 4 bases and J by 0 bases, and 16 bases separated the two germline ends. Germline-derived CDR1 and CDR2 are SGHDT and YYEEEE. CDR3 amino acids: CASSTGGTVANYGYTF. The CDR3 nucleotides read TGTGCCAGCAGCACGGGGGGGACTGTAGCTAACTATGGCTACACCTTC.

The chain carries TRBV29-1 and TRBJ2-1, with D perhaps TRBD1 (5 bases). CDR1 is SQVTM and CDR2 is ANQGSEA in the germline V gene. V was trimmed by 4 bases and J by 6 bases, leaving 7 bases between them. The CDR3 sequence is 11 residues long. The CDR3, as DNA: TGCAGCGTTGGACAGAGCAATGAGCAGTTCTTC. This translates into CSVGQSNEQFF.

In its sample, this clone was seen once. This rearrangement joins TRBV3-1 (or the pseudogene TRBV3-2) to TRBJ1-1; D is possibly TRBD1 (5 bases). The CDR3 runs to 16 residues. Trimming removed 5 bases from V and 0 bases from J, with 16 bases in between. The V gene's germline CDR1 is LGHDT and CDR2 YNNKEL (reference sequence). The CDR3 DNA is TGTGCCAGCAGCTTCGGACATGGCGACATGAACACTGAAGCTTTCTTT. Its protein is CASSFGHGDMNTEAFF.

The chain carries TRBV7-6 and TRBJ2-1, with 7 bases that match TRBD2. With 4 bases clipped from V and 8 bases from J, the junction kept 11 bases outside the gene matches. The CDR3 has 15 amino acids. Germline assignment: CDR1 SGHVS and CDR2 FNYEAQ. This CDR3 is CASSSTGGEGHEQFF. In DNA form, the CDR3 reads TGTGCCAGCAGCTCAACGGGGGGTGAGGGTCATGAGCAGTTCTTC.

The chain uses TRBV5-5 and TRBJ2-7; 9 nucleotides line up with TRBD1. This CDR3 region has 16 residues. In germline, CDR1 is SGHKS, CDR2 YYEKEE (reference sequence). The J segment lost 2 bases and the V segment lost 4 bases, leaving 10 bases of the junction unmatched. The CDR3 coding sequence is TGTGCCAGCAGCCCCACCCAGACAGGGGGTACCTACGAGCAGTACTTC. Residues: CASSPTQTGGTYEQYF. Supplemented by reference TRBV5-5 and TRBJ2-7, the full variable domain reads DAGVTQSPTHLIKTRGQQVTLRCSPISGHKSVSWYQQVLGQGPQFIFQYYEKEERGRGNFPDRFSARQFPNYSSELNVNALLLGDSALYLCASSPTQTGGTYEQYFGPGTRLTVT.

The rearrangement uses TRBV27 and TRBJ2-3, with 7 positions matching TRBD1. The CDR3 contains 15 residues. Germline V gene sequence: CDR1 MNHEY, CDR2 SMNVEV (reference sequence). Trimming took 6 bases from V and 0 from J; bases not matched to a gene: 6. The CDR3 region is CASSLGTVSTDTQYF. The CDR3 DNA sequence: TGTGCCAGCAGCTTGGGGACAGTAAGCACAGATACGCAGTATTTT.

The V and J genes are TRBV7-2 and TRBJ2-5; the D gene is possibly TRBD1 (5 bases). The CDR3 spans 14 residues. Germline loops: CDR1 SGHTA, CDR2 FQGNSA. The ends were cut back, 4 bases at V and 5 bases at J, with 14 bases in the middle. For the CDR3, the DNA is TGTGCCAGCAGCTCCCCCTCCAGGGCTGAGACCCAGTACTTC. Translation: CASSSPSRAETQYF.

V is TRBV5-6 and J is TRBJ1-3; unclear D gene. The CDR3 length is 14 residues. From germline, CDR1 is SGHDT and CDR2 YYEEEE. The germline V and J ends were trimmed by 4 bases and 0 bases, with 8 bases remaining between them. The CDR3 DNA is TGTGCCAGCAGCCTAGCAGTCTCTGGAAACACCATATATTTT. Its translation: CASSLAVSGNTIYF. The full variable domain, its missing parts supplied by reference TRBV5-6 and TRBJ1-3, is DAGVTQSPTHLIKTRGQQVTLRCSPKSGHDTVSWYQQALGQGPQFIFQYYEEEERQRGNFPDRFSGHQFPNYSSELNVNALLLGDSALYLCASSLAVSGNTIYFGEGSWLTVV.

This clone occurred once. The chain uses TRBV12-5 and TRBJ2-3, with 7 bases matching TRBD2. Germline V gene sequence: CDR1 LGHNT, CDR2 FRNRAP. V gave up 6 bases and J gave up 0 bases; unmatched junction bases: 6. This CDR3 contains 15 residues. In DNA, the CDR3 is TGTGCTAGTGGAACATGGGGGGGTAGCACAGATACGCAGTATTTT. It codes for CASGTWGGSTDTQYF. The variable domain in full, with the rest retrieved from reference TRBV12-5 and TRBJ2-3, is DARVTQTPRHKVTEMGQEVTMRCQPILGHNTVFWYRQTMMQGLELLAYFRNRAPLDDSGMPKDRFSAEMPDATLATLKIQPSEPRDSAVYFCASGTWGGSTDTQYFGPGTRLTVL.

This clone was observed once. The chain carries TRBV5-6 and TRBJ1-5; D unresolved. This CDR3 is built from 14 residues. V was pared by 1 base and J by 6 bases, with 11 bases between. Per the germline V gene, CDR1 is SGHDT and CDR2 is YYEEEE. The CDR3 spells CASSLRSGPQPQHF. CDR3 sequence (DNA): TGTGCCAGCAGCTTGAGGTCAGGTCCTCAGCCCCAGCATTTT. The variable domain in full, completed from reference TRBV5-6 and TRBJ1-5, reads DAGVTQSPTHLIKTRGQQVTLRCSPKSGHDTVSWYQQALGQGPQFIFQYYEEEERQRGNFPDRFSGHQFPNYSSELNVNALLLGDSALYLCASSLRSGPQPQHFGDGTRLSIL.

The chain is built from TRBV2 and TRBJ2-7; 10 nucleotides line up with TRBD1. The CDR3 contains 14 residues. CDR1 and CDR2 from the germline V gene are SNHLY and FYNNEI. The V and J ends lost 7 bases and 9 bases, in that order; junction bases with no gene match: 12. CDR3 in DNA: TGTGCCAGCACTTCCTCGAGACAGGGGGCAGGGCAGTACTTC. It codes for CASTSSRQGAGQYF.

The J gene is TRBJ2-2, the V gene TRBV4-2, with TRBD2 identical over 8 bases. The CDR3 length is 16 residues. CDR1 and CDR2 (germline): LGHNA, YNFKEQ. Trimming took 4 bases from V and 1 from J; bases not matched to a gene: 5. This CDR3 reads CASSPRAGGNTGELFF. CDR3 DNA sequence: TGTGCCAGCAGCCCTCGTGCGGGGGGGAACACCGGGGAGCTGTTTTTT.

The genes are TRBV4-1 and TRBJ2-7; D is ambiguous. CDR1 is MGHRA, CDR2 YSYEKL, per germline. V was cut by 1 base and J by 3 bases, with 7 bases left in between. The CDR3 loop spans 13 amino acids. Here the CDR3 DNA reads TGCGCCAGCAGCCAAGGAGGATTCTACGAGCAGTACTTC. This gives the protein CASSQGGFYEQYF.

The chain is built from TRBV6-5 and TRBJ1-2; 10 bases are a match to TRBD1. The CDR3 consists of 14 residues. Unmatched junction bases numbered 4, after V lost 4 bases and J lost 5 bases. Germline CDR1 reads MNHEY; CDR2 reads SVGAGI. The DNA for the CDR3 is TGTGCCAGCAGTTTGGGACAGGGGAGATATGGCTACACCTTC. The encoded protein is CASSLGQGRYGYTF.

The chain employs TRBV19 and TRBJ1-5; D possibly corresponds to TRBD1 (6 bases). Trimming shortened V by 7 bases and J by 3 bases, and 16 bases separated the two germline ends. The CDR3 is 15 amino acids. CDR1 is LNHDA, CDR2 SQIVND, per germline (reference sequence). The CDR3 nucleotides read TGTGCCAGTAATCCAGGACAGAACGCCAATCAGCCCCAGCATTTT. It codes for CASNPGQNANQPQHF.

The count of this clone is one. The V and J genes are TRBV11-2 and TRBJ2-7, with a possible D match to TRBD2 (7 bases). Germline values: CDR1 SGHAT, CDR2 FQNNGV. The CDR3 length is 13 residues. Trimming removed 4 bases at V and 6 bases at J, with 13 bases between. CDR3 coding DNA: TGTGCCAGCAGCTCCGGGGGGCCTATCGAGCAGTACTTC. Protein: CASSSGGPIEQYF.

Here the CDR3 DNA reads TGTGCCAGCAGCCAACTTAACCTCGGGGAGACCCAGTACTTC. Its protein product is CASSQLNLGETQYF. This chain links TRBV4-2 with TRBJ2-5; D remains ambiguous. The CDR3 sequence is 14 residues long. V was clipped by 2 bases and J by 5 bases, with 12 bases between them. Germline CDR1 is LGHNA and CDR2 is YNFKEQ.

The chain couples TRBV29-1 to TRBJ2-6; unclear D gene. The germline V gene encodes CDR1 SQVTM and CDR2 ANQGSEA. Between the trimmed V and J ends, which lost 5 bases and 0 bases, there was a span of 11 bases. This CDR3 has 15 residues. This chain's CDR3 is CSVRVGGSGANVLTF. The CDR3 coding sequence is TGCAGCGTTAGAGTCGGTGGCTCTGGGGCCAACGTCCTGACTTTC.

This sequence joins TRBV19 and TRBJ1-2; 7 nucleotides line up with TRBD1. Losses at the gene ends were 7 bases for V and 2 bases for J; bases not matched to a gene: 4. The germline CDR1 and CDR2 sequences are LNHDA and SQIVND (reference sequence). This CDR3 has 13 amino acids. The DNA for the CDR3 is TGTGCCAGTAACGCACAGGGGAACTATGGCTACACCTTC. Amino acid sequence: CASNAQGNYGYTF.